This TCR beta chain comes out of a study of blood T cell repertoires in COVID-19. Study members were between about 18 and 95 years old and lived in 24 US regions. The study assigned cohorts using participant-reported clinical history. Trimming removed 4 bases from V and 8 bases from J, with 15 bases in between. CDR3 length: 13 residues. Germline V gene sequence: CDR1 SGHKS, CDR2 YYEKEE (reference sequence). In the original processing: The authors estimated nucleated cell counts from reference gene primer amplification. Sequencing used immunoSEQ multiplex PCR; TCRdb keeps in-frame clones, though not all of them. That table gives V, J and clone size, and the DNA gave D and trimming. The data hold some 320,000 clones, with about 88% observed a single time.

This clonotype was sampled from a man aged 55 to 70 who had recovered from COVID-19. V usage is TRBV5-5 and J usage is TRBJ1-2; no reliable D call. The sample was PBMCs or T cells enriched from blood (not recorded which). This CDR3 reads CASSPGNQRGYTF. CDR3 sequence (DNA): TGTGCCAGCAGCCCCGGGAACCAACGGGGCTACACCTTC.